This T cell receptor (beta chain) stems from a study of cytomegalovirus exposure and HLA in healthy donors. About this clone itself: Its antigen is not known.

The CDR3 sequence is 15 residues long. From germline, CDR1 is SGHAT and CDR2 FQNNGV. The ends lost 5 bases at V and 1 base at J; junction bases unmatched: 7. PCR involved 60 Vbeta and 13 Jbeta primers. Repertoires were generated with immunoSEQ multiplex PCR, while TCRdb's copy carries only in-frame clones and drops some. The data contain around 170,000 clones, about 78% of them singletons. Study-wide findings and caveats: Reports state that TCR beta sequences accurately predicted most subjects' HLA-A and HLA-B alleles.

The chain carries TRBV11-2 and TRBJ1-1; 7 positions match TRBD1. The sample consisted of PBMCs. This receptor was obtained from a man in his forties in good health and CMV-seronegative. In DNA form, the CDR3 reads TGTGCCAGCAGCGTCGACAGGGTAGCGAACACTGAAGCTTTCTTT. It encodes CASSVDRVANTEAFF.